What follows describes a single T cell receptor (beta chain). Its matching antigen is unknown. Both 60 Vbeta primers and 13 Jbeta primers went into the PCR. How the authors handled the data: Later analysis identified some 88 million unique TCR beta chains, around 10 million shared. Measured with immunoSEQ multiplex PCR; TCRdb has only the in-frame clones, and not every one. D and trimming were read from the DNA, whereas the V and J calls and clone size are those reported in that table. The sample lists more than 130,000 clones, more than 75% occurring once. These data are taken from a study of cytomegalovirus exposure and HLA in healthy donors. Study-wide points: Later analysis indicated greater clonal expansion among HLA-associated TCR beta chains than among equally common other chains. Later analysis reportedly placed an Asian-associated ancestry cluster below the approximately 730-donor mean in N-insertions. Later work associated roughly 17,000 TCR beta sequences with HLA alleles at 0.05 false discovery rate.

V lost 6 bases and J lost 6, with 17 bases in between. Germline CDR1 reads SNHLY; CDR2 reads FYNNEI. The CDR3 contains 14 residues. The sequencing input was PBMCs. The V call is TRBV2, the J call TRBJ1-1, with a tentative D call TRBD1 (6 bases). The sequence derives from a male donor in good health and CMV-seronegative. CDR3 sequence reads: CASRPGQNTPEAFF. DNA for the CDR3: TGTGCCAGCAGACCCGGACAGAATACCCCTGAAGCTTTCTTT.